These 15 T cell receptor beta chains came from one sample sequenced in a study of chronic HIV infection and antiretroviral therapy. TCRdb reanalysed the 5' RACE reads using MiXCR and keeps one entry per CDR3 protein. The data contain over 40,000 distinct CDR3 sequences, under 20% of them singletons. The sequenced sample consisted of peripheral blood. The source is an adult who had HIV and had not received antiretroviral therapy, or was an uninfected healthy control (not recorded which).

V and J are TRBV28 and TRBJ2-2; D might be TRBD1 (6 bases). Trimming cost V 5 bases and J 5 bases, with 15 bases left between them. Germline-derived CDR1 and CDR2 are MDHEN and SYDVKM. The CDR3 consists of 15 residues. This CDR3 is CASSIRTGRTGELFF. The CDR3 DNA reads TGTGCCAGCAGTATAAGAACAGGGCGAACCGGGGAGCTGTTTTTT.

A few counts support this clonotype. Here the CDR3 reads CASKETGSFGANVLTF. The CDR3 nucleotides are TGTGCCAGCAAAGAGACGGGATCGTTTGGGGCCAACGTCCTGACTTTC. The chain recombines TRBV2 with TRBJ2-6, with a tentative D call TRBD2 (5 bases). CDR1 is SNHLY and CDR2 is FYNNEI in the germline V gene. Trimming stripped 7 bases from V and 3 bases from J, with 16 bases between. CDR3 length: 16 residues.

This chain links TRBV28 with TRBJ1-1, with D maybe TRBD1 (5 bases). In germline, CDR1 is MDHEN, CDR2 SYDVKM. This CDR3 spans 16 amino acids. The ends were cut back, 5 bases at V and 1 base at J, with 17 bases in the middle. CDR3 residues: CASSRWRGGRNTEAFF. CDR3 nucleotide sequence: TGTGCCAGCAGTCGATGGAGGGGCGGTAGGAACACTGAAGCTTTCTTT.

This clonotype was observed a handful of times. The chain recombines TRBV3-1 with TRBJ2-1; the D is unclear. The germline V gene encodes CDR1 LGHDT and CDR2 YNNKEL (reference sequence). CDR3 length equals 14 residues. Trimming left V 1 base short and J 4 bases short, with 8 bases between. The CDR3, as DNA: TGTGCCAGCAGCCAAGTCTCCGGATACAATGAGCAGTTCTTC. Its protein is CASSQVSGYNEQFF.

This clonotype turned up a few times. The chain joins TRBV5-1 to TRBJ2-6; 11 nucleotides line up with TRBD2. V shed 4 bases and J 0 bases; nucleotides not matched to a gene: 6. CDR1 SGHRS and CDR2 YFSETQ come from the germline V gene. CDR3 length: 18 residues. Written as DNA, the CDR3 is TGCGCCAGCAGCACGGGACTAGCGGCCTCCTCTGGGGCCAACGTCCTGACTTTC. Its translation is CASSTGLAASSGANVLTF.

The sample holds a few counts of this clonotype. The CDR3 protein is CASSYRNEQFF. The CDR3 DNA reads as TGTGCCAGCAGTTATAGGAATGAGCAGTTCTTC. The rearrangement uses TRBV27 and TRBJ2-1; D is ambiguous. The germline V gene has CDR1 MNHEY and CDR2 SMNVEV (reference sequence). This CDR3 comprises 11 residues. Trimming shortened V by 4 bases and J by 7 bases, and 5 bases separated the two germline ends.

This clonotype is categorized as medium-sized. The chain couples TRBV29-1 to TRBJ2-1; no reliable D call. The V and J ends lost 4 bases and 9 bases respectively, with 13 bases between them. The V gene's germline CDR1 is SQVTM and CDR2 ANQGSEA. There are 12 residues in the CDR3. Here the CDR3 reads CSVGITRAEQFF. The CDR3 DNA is TGCAGCGTTGGGATCACGCGTGCTGAGCAGTTCTTC.

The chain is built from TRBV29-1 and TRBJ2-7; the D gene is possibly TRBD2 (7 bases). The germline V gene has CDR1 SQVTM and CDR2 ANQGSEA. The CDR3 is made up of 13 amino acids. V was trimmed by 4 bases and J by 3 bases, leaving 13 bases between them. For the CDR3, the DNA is TGCAGCGTTGTAGGGGGGGGAGACTACGAGCAGTACTTC. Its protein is CSVVGGGDYEQYF.

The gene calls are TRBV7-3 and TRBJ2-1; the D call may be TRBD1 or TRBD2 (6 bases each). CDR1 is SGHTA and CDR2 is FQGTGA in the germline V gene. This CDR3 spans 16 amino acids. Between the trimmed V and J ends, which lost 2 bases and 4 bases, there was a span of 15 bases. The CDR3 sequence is CASSLGVGGQYNEQFF. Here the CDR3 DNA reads TGTGCCAGCAGCTTAGGAGTTGGGGGGCAATACAATGAGCAGTTCTTC.

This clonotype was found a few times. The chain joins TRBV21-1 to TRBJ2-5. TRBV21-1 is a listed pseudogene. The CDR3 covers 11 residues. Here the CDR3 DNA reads TGTGCCAGCAGCAATACGGAGACCCAGTACTTC. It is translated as CASSNTETQYF.

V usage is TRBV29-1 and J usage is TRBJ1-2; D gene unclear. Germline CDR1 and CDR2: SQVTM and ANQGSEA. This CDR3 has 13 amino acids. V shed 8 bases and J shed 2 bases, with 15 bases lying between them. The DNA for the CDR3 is TGCAGCTGTTCTGGCAGACTGAACTATGGCTACACCTTC. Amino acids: CSCSGRLNYGYTF. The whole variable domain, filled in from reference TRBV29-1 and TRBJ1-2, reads SAVISQKPSRDICQRGTSLTIQCQVDSQVTMMFWYRQQPGQSLTLIATANQGSEATYESGFVIDKFPISRPNLTFSTLTVSNMSPEDSSIYLCSCSGRLNYGYTFGSGTRLTVV.

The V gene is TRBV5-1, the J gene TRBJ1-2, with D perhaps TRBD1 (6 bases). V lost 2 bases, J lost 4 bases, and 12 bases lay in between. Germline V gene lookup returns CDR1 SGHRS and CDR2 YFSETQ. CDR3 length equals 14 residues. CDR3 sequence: CASSLQGVGYGYTF. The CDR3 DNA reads TGCGCCAGCAGCTTACAGGGTGTGGGCTATGGCTACACCTTC.

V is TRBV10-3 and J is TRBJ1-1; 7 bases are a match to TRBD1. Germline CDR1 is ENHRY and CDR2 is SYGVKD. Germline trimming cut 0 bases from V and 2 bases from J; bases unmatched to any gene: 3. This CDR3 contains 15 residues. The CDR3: CAISESRQGNTEAFF. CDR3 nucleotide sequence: TGTGCCATCAGTGAGTCGAGACAGGGTAACACTGAAGCTTTCTTT.

CDR3 sequence reads: CASSEFGLLDTEAFF. DNA for the CDR3: TGTGCCAGCAGTGAATTTGGGCTCCTGGACACTGAAGCTTTCTTT. The V call is TRBV6-1, the J call TRBJ1-1, with unresolved D. The CDR3 has 15 amino acids. Trimming pared 2 bases from V and 3 bases from J, leaving 13 bases between. CDR1 MNHNS and CDR2 SASEGT come from the germline V gene.

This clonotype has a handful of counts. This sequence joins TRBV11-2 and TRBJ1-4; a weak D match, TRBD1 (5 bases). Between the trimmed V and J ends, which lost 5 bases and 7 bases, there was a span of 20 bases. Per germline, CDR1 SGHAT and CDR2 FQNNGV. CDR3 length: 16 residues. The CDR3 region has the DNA TGTGCCAGCAGCCCTCCCGGGGCGAGGGCTTCTGAAAAACTGTTTTTT. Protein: CASSPPGARASEKLFF.